This T cell receptor (beta chain) was profiled in a study of CD8 T cells in ankylosing spondylitis. Overall study findings and caveats: Seemingly characteristic of ankylosing spondylitis blood was a TCR beta motif consisting of several highly homologous variants.

Germline assignment: CDR1 SGHAT and CDR2 FQNNGV. CDR3 size: 15 residues. Trimming cost V 3 bases and J 5 bases; bases outside gene matches: 8. On this clonotype itself: Antigen unknown.

TCRdb called the 5' RACE reads again in MiXCR, with one record for every CDR3 protein. The table lists just over 350,000 distinct CDR3 sequences, 20% to 25% of them singletons. V usage is TRBV11-2 and J usage is TRBJ2-7; 9 nucleotides line up with TRBD1. This TCR derives from a male donor with ankylosing spondylitis or in good health (not recorded which). The material sequenced was blood, either unsorted or a sorted T cell fraction (not recorded which). In nucleotides, the CDR3 is TGTGCCAGCAGCTTCACCGGGACAGGGCCCCACGAGCAGTACTTC. Protein sequence: CASSFTGTGPHEQYF. The full variable domain, in which reference TRBV11-2 and TRBJ2-7 provide the parts outside the CDR3, is EAGVAQSPRYKIIEKRQSVAFWCNPISGHATLYWYQQILGQGPKLLIQFQNNGVVDDSQLPKDRFSAERLKGVDSTLKIQPAKLEDSAVYLCASSFTGTGPHEQYFGPGTRLTVT.